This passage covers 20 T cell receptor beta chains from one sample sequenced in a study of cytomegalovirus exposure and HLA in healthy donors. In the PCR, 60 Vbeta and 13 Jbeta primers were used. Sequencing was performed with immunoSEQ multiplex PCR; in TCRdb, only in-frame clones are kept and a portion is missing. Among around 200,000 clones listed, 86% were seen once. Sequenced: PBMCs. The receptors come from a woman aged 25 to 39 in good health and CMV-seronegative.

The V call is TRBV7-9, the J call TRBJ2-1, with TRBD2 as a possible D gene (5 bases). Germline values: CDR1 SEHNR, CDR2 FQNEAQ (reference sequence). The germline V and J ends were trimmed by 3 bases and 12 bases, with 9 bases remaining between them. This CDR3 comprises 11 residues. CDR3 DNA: TGTGCCAGCAGCTTCGGGATTTCGCAGTTCTTC. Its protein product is CASSFGISQFF.

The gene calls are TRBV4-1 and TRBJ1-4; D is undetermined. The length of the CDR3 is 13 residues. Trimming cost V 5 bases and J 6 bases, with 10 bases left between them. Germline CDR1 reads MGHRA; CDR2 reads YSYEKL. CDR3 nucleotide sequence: TGCGCCAGCAGCTCGGCGGGGTATGAAAAACTGTTTTTT. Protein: CASSSAGYEKLFF.

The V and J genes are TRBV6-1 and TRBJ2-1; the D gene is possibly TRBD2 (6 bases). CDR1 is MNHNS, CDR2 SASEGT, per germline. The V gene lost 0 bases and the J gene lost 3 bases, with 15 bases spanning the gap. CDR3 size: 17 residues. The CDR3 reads CASSEAVGGPIYNEQFF. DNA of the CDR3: TGTGCCAGCAGTGAAGCGGTCGGGGGACCGATCTACAATGAGCAGTTCTTC.

CDR3 sequence: CASSLGASGNTIYF. CDR3 DNA: TGTGCCAGCAGCTTGGGGGCCTCTGGAAACACCATATATTTT. This chain joins TRBV7-2 and TRBJ1-3; possibly TRBD1 for D (6 bases). The CDR3 is 14 amino acids. V was clipped by 3 bases and J by 0 bases, with 6 bases between them. Germline V CDR1 and CDR2: SGHTA, FQGNSA.

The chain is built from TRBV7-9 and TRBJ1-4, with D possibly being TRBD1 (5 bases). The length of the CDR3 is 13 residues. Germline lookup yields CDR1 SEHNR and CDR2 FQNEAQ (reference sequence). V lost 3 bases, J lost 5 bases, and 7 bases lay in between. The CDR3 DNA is TGTGCCAGCAGCTTTGGGGGGAATGAAAAACTGTTTTTT. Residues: CASSFGGNEKLFF.

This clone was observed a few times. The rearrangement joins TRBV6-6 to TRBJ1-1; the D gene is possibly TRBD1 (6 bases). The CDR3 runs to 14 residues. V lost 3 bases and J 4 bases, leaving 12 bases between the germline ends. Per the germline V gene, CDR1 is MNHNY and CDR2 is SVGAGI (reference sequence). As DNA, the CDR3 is TGTGCCAGCAGTTATTGGGGGCAGGGCACTGAAGCTTTCTTT. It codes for CASSYWGQGTEAFF.

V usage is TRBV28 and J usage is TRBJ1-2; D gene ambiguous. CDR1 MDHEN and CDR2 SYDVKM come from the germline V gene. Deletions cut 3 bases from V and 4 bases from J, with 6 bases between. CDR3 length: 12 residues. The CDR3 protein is CASSFHSYGYTF. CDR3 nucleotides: TGTGCCAGCAGTTTCCACAGCTATGGCTACACCTTC.

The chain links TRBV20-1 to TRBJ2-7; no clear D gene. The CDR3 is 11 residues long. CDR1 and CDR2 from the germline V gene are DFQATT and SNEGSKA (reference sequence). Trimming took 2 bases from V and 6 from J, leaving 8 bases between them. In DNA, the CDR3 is TGCAGTGCTAGATCCCCCGGCGAGCAGTACTTC. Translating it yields CSARSPGEQYF.

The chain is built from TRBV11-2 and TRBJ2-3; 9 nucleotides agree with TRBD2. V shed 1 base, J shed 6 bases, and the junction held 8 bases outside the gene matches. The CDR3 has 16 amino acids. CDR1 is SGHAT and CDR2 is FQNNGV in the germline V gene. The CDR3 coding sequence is TGTGCCAGCAGCTTAGGCCTAGCGGGACCCCCGGATACGCAGTATTTT. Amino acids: CASSLGLAGPPDTQYF.

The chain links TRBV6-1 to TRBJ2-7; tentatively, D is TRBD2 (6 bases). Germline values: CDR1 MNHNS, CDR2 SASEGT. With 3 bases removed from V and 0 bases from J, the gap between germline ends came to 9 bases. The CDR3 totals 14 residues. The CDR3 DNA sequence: TGTGCCAGCAGTGAGGGGGGTATCTCCTACGAGCAGTACTTC. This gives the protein CASSEGGISYEQYF.

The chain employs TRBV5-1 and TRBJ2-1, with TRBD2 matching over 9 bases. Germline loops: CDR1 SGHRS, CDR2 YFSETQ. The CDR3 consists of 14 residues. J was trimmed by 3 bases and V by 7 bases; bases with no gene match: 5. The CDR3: CASGLAGYYNEQFF. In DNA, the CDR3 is TGCGCCAGCGGGCTAGCGGGGTACTACAATGAGCAGTTCTTC.

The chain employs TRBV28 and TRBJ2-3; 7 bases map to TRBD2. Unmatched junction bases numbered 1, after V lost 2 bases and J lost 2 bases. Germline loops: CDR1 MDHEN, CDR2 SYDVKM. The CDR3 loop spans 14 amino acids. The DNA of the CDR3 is TGTGCCAGCAGTTTAGCGGGAGACACAGATACGCAGTATTTT. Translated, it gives CASSLAGDTDTQYF.

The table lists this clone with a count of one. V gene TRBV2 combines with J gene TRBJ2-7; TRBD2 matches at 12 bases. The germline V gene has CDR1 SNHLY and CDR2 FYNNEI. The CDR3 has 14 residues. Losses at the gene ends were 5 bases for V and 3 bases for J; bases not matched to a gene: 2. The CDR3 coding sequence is TGTGCCAGCAGTCAGACTAGCGGGAGCTACGAGCAGTACTTC. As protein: CASSQTSGSYEQYF.

CDR3 coding DNA: TGTGCCAGCAGCATGGCTTTGAACACTGAAGCTTTCTTT. It specifies CASSMALNTEAFF. V is TRBV5-6 and J is TRBJ1-1; no clear D. Germline CDR1 reads SGHDT; CDR2 reads YYEEEE. V dropped 4 bases and J dropped 0 bases, with 7 bases sitting between them. This CDR3 has 13 residues.

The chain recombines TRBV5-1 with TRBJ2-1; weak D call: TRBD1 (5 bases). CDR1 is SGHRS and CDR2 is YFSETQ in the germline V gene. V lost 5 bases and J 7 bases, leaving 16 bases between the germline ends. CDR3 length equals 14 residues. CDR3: CASRSGSRTNEQFF. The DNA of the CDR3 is TGCGCCAGCAGGTCAGGGTCCCGAACTAATGAGCAGTTCTTC.

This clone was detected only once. CDR3: CASSFTGASSYEQYF. CDR3 in DNA: TGTGCCAGCAGTTTCACAGGGGCTAGCTCCTACGAGCAGTACTTC. The V call is TRBV28, the J call TRBJ2-7; 7 nucleotides match TRBD1. Germline lookup yields CDR1 MDHEN and CDR2 SYDVKM. The CDR3 covers 15 residues. V shed 3 bases, J shed 0 bases, and the junction held 5 bases outside the gene matches.

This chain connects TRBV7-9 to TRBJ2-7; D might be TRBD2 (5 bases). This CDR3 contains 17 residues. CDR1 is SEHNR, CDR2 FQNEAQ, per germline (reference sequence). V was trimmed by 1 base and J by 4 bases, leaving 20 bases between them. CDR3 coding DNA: TGTGCCAGCAGCTTAGATGGACGGTCCCCGACGGGATACGAGCAGTACTTC. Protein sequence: CASSLDGRSPTGYEQYF. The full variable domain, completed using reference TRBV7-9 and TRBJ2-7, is DTGVSQNPRHKITKRGQNVTFRCDPISEHNRLYWYRQTLGQGPEFLTYFQNEAQLEKSRLLSDRFSAERPKGSFSTLEIQRTEQGDSAMYLCASSLDGRSPTGYEQYFGPGTRLTVT.

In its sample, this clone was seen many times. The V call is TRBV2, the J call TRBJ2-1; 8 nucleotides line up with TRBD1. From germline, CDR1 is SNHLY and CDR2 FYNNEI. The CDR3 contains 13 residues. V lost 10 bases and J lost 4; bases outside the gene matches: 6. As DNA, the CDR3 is TGTGCCATCGCCGGGACAGGATACAATGAGCAGTTCTTC. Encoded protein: CAIAGTGYNEQFF.

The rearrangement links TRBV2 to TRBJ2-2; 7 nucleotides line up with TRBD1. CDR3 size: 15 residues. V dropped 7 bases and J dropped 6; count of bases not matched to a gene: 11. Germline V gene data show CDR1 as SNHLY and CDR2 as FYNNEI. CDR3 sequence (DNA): TGTGCCAGCACCGAATACCGGGACAGTTCCGGGGAGCTGTTTTTT. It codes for CASTEYRDSSGELFF. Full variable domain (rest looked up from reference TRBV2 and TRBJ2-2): EPEVTQTPSHQVTQMGQEVILRCVPISNHLYFYWYRQILGQKVEFLVSFYNNEISEKSEIFDDQFSVERPDGSNFTLKIRSTKLEDSAMYFCASTEYRDSSGELFFGEGSRLTVL.

CDR3 sequence (DNA): TGTGCCAGTAGCCCCGGCCGAGGGATCGAGCAGTACTTC. The encoded protein is CASSPGRGIEQYF. This rearrangement joins TRBV19 to TRBJ2-7; perhaps TRBD2 as D (5 bases). Germline V CDR1 and CDR2: LNHDA, SQIVND (reference sequence). Trimming shortened V by 6 bases and J by 6 bases, and 15 bases separated the two germline ends. CDR3 size: 13 residues.